The rows below give T cell receptor beta chains drawn from one sample of a study of T cell changes during pregnancy in multiple sclerosis. Assay: immunoSEQ multiplex PCR; the TCRdb copy retains only in-frame clones and omits some. The sample has 36,000 or so clones, more than 70% seen once. The sequences come from CD4+ T cells from peripheral blood mononuclear cells, collected in the first trimester of pregnancy. All receptors derive from a female donor with multiple sclerosis, enrolled in a pregnancy study. Both conserved end residues are part of each CDR3.

TRBJ2-7 TRBV19 CASSTVSGTGWYF
TRBJ1-4 TRBV5-5 CASSLGSVGEKLFF
TRBJ1-6 TRBV28 CASRPLRVSSYNSPLHF
TRBJ1-5 TRBV7-9 CASSQENSNQPQHF
TRBJ2-7 TRBV30 CAWSHRLELYEQYF
TRBJ2-1 TRBV7-9 CASSLERGLAGAVNEQFF
TRBJ1-1 TRBV5-1 CASSTITGTEAFF
TRBJ2-3 TRBV15 CATGTRGGTDTQYF
TRBJ2-3 TRBV11-2 CASSWITGPGTQYF
TRBJ2-5 TRBV10-1 CASSSFQETQYF
TRBJ2-4 TRBV7-8 CASSLARVGKNIQYF
TRBJ1-2 TRBV7-9 CASSHRVSYGYTF
TRBJ1-2 TRBV6-1 CASSANRNYGYTF